This T cell receptor (beta chain) was sequenced during a study of T cell repertoires in cytomegalovirus infection. Study context: Both a matching HLA type and CMV infection were indicated by public TCR beta signatures. Study-wide results and caveats: Summed public TCR beta family frequency identified CMV carriers bearing the relevant HLA. What dominated the ex vivo response were HLA-C-restricted CMV-specific TCR beta clonotypes.

CDR3 size: 11 residues. The germline CDR1 and CDR2 sequences are SQVTM and ANQGSEA. With 6 bases removed from V and 4 bases from J, the gap between germline ends came to 9 bases. TCRdb itself ran the reads through MiXCR, one entry per CDR3 protein. The table records 150,000 or so distinct CDR3 sequences, 5% to 6.5% of them present only once. A remark on this clonotype: The antigen is not known.

The chain links TRBV29-1 to TRBJ2-5; the D is unclear. The origin of this receptor is a human donor in good health (CMV status not recorded). Some clones in this sample may be carry-over from other donors' samples. The sequenced sample consisted of PBMCs. CDR3 nucleotides: TGCAGCGTCCCAAAGGGAGAGACCCAGTACTTC. It encodes CSVPKGETQYF. Looking up the rest from reference TRBV29-1 and TRBJ2-5 gives the full variable domain: SAVISQKPSRDICQRGTSLTIQCQVDSQVTMMFWYRQQPGQSLTLIATANQGSEATYESGFVIDKFPISRPNLTFSTLTVSNMSPEDSSIYLCSVPKGETQYFGPGTRLLVL.